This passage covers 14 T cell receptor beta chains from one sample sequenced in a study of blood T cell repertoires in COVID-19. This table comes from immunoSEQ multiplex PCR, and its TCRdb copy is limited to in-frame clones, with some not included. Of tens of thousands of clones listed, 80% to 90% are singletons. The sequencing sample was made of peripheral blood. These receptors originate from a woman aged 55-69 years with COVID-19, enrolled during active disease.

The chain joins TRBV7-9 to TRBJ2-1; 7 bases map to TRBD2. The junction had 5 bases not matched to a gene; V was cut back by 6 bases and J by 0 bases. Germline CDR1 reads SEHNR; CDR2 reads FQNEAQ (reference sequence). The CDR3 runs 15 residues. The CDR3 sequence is CASSRGGSSYNEQFF. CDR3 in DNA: TGTGCCAGCAGTCGCGGGGGAAGCTCCTACAATGAGCAGTTCTTC.

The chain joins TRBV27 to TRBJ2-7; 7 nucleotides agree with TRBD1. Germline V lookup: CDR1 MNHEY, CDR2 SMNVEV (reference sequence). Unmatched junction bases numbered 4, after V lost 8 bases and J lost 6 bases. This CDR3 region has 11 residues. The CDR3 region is CASGQVREQYF. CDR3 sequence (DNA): TGTGCCAGCGGACAGGTTCGCGAGCAGTACTTC.

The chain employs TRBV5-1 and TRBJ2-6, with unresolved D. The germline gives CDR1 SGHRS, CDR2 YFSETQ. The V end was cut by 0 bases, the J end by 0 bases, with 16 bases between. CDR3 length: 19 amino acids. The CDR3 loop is CASSLAGKVPSSGANVLTF. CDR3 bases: TGCGCCAGCAGCTTGGCCGGCAAGGTACCTAGCTCTGGGGCCAACGTCCTGACTTTC.

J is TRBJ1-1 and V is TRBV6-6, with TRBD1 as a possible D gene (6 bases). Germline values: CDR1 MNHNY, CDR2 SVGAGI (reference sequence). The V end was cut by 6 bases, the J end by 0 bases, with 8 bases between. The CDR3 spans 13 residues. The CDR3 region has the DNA TGTGCCAGCAGACAGGGTATGAACACTGAAGCTTTCTTT. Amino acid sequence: CASRQGMNTEAFF.

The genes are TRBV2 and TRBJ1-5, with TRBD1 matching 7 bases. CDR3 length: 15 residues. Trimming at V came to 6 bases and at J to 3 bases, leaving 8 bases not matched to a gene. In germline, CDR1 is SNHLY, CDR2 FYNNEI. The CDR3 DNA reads TGTGCCAGCAGCGTACAGGGGTTTGACAATCAGCCCCAGCATTTT. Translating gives CASSVQGFDNQPQHF.

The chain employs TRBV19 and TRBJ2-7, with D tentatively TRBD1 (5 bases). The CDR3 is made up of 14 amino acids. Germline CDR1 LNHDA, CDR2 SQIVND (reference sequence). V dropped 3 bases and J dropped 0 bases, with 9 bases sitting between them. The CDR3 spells CASSIDRSSYEQYF. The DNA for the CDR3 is TGTGCCAGTAGTATTGACAGAAGCTCCTACGAGCAGTACTTC.

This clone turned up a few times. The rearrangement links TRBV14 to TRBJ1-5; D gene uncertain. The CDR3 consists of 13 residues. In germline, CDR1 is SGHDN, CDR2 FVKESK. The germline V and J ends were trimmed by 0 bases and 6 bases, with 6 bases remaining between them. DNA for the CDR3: TGTGCCAGCAGCCAAGATCGGGTTCAGCCCCAGCATTTT. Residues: CASSQDRVQPQHF.

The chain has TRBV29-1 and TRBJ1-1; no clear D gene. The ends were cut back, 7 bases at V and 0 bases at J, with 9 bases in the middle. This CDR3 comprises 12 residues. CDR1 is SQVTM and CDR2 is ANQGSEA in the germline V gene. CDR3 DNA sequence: TGCAGCGCACTTAGAATGAACACTGAAGCTTTCTTT. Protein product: CSALRMNTEAFF. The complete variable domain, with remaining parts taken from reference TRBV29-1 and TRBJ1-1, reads SAVISQKPSRDICQRGTSLTIQCQVDSQVTMMFWYRQQPGQSLTLIATANQGSEATYESGFVIDKFPISRPNLTFSTLTVSNMSPEDSSIYLCSALRMNTEAFFGQGTRLTVV.

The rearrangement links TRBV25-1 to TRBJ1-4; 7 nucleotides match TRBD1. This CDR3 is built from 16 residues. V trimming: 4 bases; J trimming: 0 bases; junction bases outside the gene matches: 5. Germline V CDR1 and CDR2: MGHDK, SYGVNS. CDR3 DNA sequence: TGTGCCAGCAGTGGAGGACAGGTTGCAACTAATGAAAAACTGTTTTTT. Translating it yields CASSGGQVATNEKLFF.

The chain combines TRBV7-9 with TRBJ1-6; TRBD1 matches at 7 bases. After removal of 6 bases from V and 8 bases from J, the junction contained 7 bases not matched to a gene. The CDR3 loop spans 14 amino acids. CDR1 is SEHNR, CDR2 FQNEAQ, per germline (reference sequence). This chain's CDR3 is CASRVTGMDSPLHF. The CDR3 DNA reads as TGTGCCAGCAGGGTGACAGGGATGGATTCACCCCTCCACTTT.

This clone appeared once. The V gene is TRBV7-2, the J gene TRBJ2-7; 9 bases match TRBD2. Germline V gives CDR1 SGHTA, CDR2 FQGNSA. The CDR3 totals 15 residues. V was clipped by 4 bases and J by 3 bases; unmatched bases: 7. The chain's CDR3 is CASSSGRTSVYEQYF. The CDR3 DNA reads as TGTGCCAGCAGCTCAGGTAGGACTAGCGTCTACGAGCAGTACTTC.

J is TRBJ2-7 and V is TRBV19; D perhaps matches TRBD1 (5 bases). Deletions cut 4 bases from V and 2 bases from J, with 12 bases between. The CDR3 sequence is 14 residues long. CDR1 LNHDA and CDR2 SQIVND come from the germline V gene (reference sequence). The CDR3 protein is CASSRNRKAYEQYF. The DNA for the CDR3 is TGTGCCAGTAGTAGAAACAGGAAAGCCTACGAGCAGTACTTC.

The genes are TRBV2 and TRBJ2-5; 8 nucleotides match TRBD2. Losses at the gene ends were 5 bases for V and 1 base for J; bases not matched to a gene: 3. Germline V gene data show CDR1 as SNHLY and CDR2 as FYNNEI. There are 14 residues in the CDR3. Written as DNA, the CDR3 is TGTGCCAGCAGTTGGCTAGCGGGCCAAGAGACCCAGTACTTC. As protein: CASSWLAGQETQYF.

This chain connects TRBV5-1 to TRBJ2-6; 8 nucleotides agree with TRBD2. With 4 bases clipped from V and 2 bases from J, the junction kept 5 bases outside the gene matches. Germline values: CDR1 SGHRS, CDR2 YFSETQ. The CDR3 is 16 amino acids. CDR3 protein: CASSVREGAGANVLTF. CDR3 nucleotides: TGCGCCAGCAGCGTCCGGGAGGGGGCTGGGGCCAACGTCCTGACTTTC.